The 22 T cell receptor beta chains presented below share a single source sample, sequenced in a study of cytomegalovirus exposure and HLA in healthy donors. Amplification used 60 Vbeta primers and 13 Jbeta primers. Only in-frame clones appear in the TCRdb table, and some are missing; sequencing was by immunoSEQ multiplex PCR. The sample consists of approximately 140,000 clones, around 66% of them appearing once. Sequences were obtained from PBMCs. All receptors come from a woman between 55 and 75 years old in good health and CMV-seronegative.

This rearrangement joins TRBV28 to TRBJ1-2; weak D call: TRBD1 (5 bases). Germline-derived CDR1 and CDR2 are MDHEN and SYDVKM. The CDR3 extends over 14 amino acids. The V gene lost 3 bases and the J gene lost 6 bases, with 14 bases spanning the gap. Here the CDR3 reads CASSFGQGRNGYTF. The DNA for the CDR3 is TGTGCCAGCAGTTTCGGTCAGGGAAGGAATGGCTACACCTTC.

This chain links TRBV6-1 with TRBJ1-5; 8 nucleotides agree with TRBD1. Germline-derived CDR1 and CDR2 are MNHNS and SASEGT. This CDR3 comprises 17 residues. Losses at the gene ends were 4 bases for V and 0 bases for J; bases not matched to a gene: 8. This CDR3 reads CASSGAGTGYSNQPQHF. Written as DNA, the CDR3 is TGTGCCAGCAGTGGAGCCGGGACAGGTTATAGCAATCAGCCCCAGCATTTT.

The chain carries TRBV4-1 and TRBJ2-7; the match to TRBD2 covers 15 bases. This CDR3 comprises 17 residues. The J segment lost 1 base and the V segment lost 5 bases, leaving 6 bases of the junction unmatched. Germline V CDR1 and CDR2: MGHRA, YSYEKL. The CDR3 reads CASSGTSGRTGSYEQYF. The CDR3 DNA reads as TGCGCCAGCAGCGGGACTAGCGGGAGGACGGGGTCCTACGAGCAGTACTTC.

This clone was counted once. The rearrangement joins TRBV4-1 to TRBJ2-5; D possibly corresponds to TRBD2 (6 bases). V lost 0 bases and J 2 bases, leaving 19 bases between the germline ends. Germline CDR1 reads MGHRA; CDR2 reads YSYEKL. There are 18 residues in the CDR3. CDR3 sequence reads: CASSQDVSLSGFQETQYF. As DNA, the CDR3 is TGCGCCAGCAGCCAAGATGTCTCCCTTAGCGGATTTCAAGAGACCCAGTACTTC.

The rearrangement uses TRBV28 and TRBJ1-2; D gene unclear. Germline lookup yields CDR1 MDHEN and CDR2 SYDVKM. The CDR3 length is 14 residues. Trimming stripped 3 bases from V and 0 bases from J, with 8 bases between. The CDR3, as DNA: TGTGCCAGCAGTTTGGGAGGAGCTAACTATGGCTACACCTTC. This codes for CASSLGGANYGYTF.

V and J are TRBV7-8 and TRBJ2-5; 10 nucleotides align to TRBD2. The J call may be in error: the DNA end matches TRBJ2-7 better. Germline lookup yields CDR1 SGHVS and CDR2 FQNEAQ. The length of the CDR3 is 14 residues. CDR3 sequence: CASSVSGRHDEQYF. The CDR3 DNA reads TGTGCCAGCAGCGTTAGCGGGAGGCACGACGAGCAGTACTTC.

The chain couples TRBV6-1 to TRBJ2-7; tentative D call: TRBD2 (6 bases). Germline CDR1 is MNHNS and CDR2 is SASEGT. The CDR3 covers 14 residues. V lost 1 base, J lost 4 bases, and 11 bases lay in between. Written as DNA, the CDR3 is TGTGCCAGCAGTGAAGGACTAGGGAAGTACGAGCAGTACTTC. This codes for CASSEGLGKYEQYF.

This clone has only a few counts. This chain joins TRBV25-1 and TRBJ2-4; D may be TRBD1 (6 bases). Trimming pared 5 bases from V and 0 bases from J, leaving 8 bases between. The germline V gene has CDR1 MGHDK and CDR2 SYGVNS. The CDR3 loop spans 14 amino acids. The CDR3 loop is CASSRGGAKNIQYF. CDR3 nucleotide sequence: TGTGCCAGCAGTCGAGGGGGAGCCAAAAACATTCAGTACTTC.

This rearrangement joins TRBV5-1 to TRBJ2-2, with TRBD2 matching over 7 bases. Germline V lookup: CDR1 SGHRS, CDR2 YFSETQ. The CDR3 sequence is 15 residues long. Trimming took 3 bases from V and 3 from J; bases not matched to a gene: 5. Here the CDR3 DNA reads TGCGCCAGCAGCTCAGCGGGACCTCACACCGGGGAGCTGTTTTTT. Amino acid sequence: CASSSAGPHTGELFF.

V is TRBV10-3 and J is TRBJ1-1, with D possibly matching TRBD1 (6 bases). Germline CDR1 reads ENHRY; CDR2 reads SYGVKD. Trimming shortened V by 4 bases and J by 1 base, and 13 bases separated the two germline ends. The CDR3 contains 15 residues. CDR3 sequence (DNA): TGTGCCATCAGTGGTGGGGGCGTAGGGAACACTGAAGCTTTCTTT. Translated, it gives CAISGGGVGNTEAFF.

The chain couples TRBV18 to TRBJ2-5, with D perhaps TRBD2 (7 bases). Germline V CDR1 and CDR2: KGHSH, LQKENI. There are 14 residues in the CDR3. Trimming took 2 bases from V and 4 from J, leaving 11 bases between them. The DNA for the CDR3 is TGTGCCAGCTCACCAATAGGGGGGGCAGAGACCCAGTACTTC. It is translated as CASSPIGGAETQYF.

The chain carries TRBV5-1 and TRBJ2-5; 11 bases map to TRBD1. V dropped 1 base and J dropped 5; count of bases not matched to a gene: 10. The V gene's germline CDR1 is SGHRS and CDR2 YFSETQ. This CDR3 is 17 amino acids long. For the CDR3, the DNA is TGCGCCAGCAGCTTGTTGCGGACAGGGGGCGCGAAGGAGACCCAGTACTTC. The encoded protein is CASSLLRTGGAKETQYF.

The table lists this clone with a few counts. This sequence joins TRBV6-1 and TRBJ2-7; D unresolved. Trimming removed 7 bases at V and 2 bases at J, with 6 bases between. The germline V gene encodes CDR1 MNHNS and CDR2 SASEGT. CDR3 length equals 11 residues. The CDR3 spells CASMQAYEQYF. In DNA, the CDR3 is TGTGCCAGCATGCAGGCCTACGAGCAGTACTTC.

The chain recombines TRBV4-3 with TRBJ1-1, with a possible D match to TRBD1 (6 bases). There are 16 residues in the CDR3. CDR1 is LGHNA, CDR2 YSLEER, per germline. Trimming took 0 bases from V and 10 from J, leaving 21 bases between them. CDR3 sequence: CASSQDPMDSPLGAFF. The CDR3 DNA sequence: TGCGCCAGCAGCCAAGATCCCATGGACAGTCCGCTTGGAGCTTTCTTT.

V usage is TRBV27 and J usage is TRBJ2-7; 12 nucleotides line up with TRBD2. The J segment lost 5 bases and the V segment lost 0 bases, leaving 5 bases of the junction unmatched. Germline CDR1 and CDR2: MNHEY and SMNVEV (reference sequence). CDR3 size: 16 residues. This chain's CDR3 is CASSLSRLAGVNEQYF. The CDR3 region has the DNA TGTGCCAGCAGTTTATCGAGACTAGCGGGAGTAAACGAGCAGTACTTC.

There are a few counts of this clone. V and J are TRBV5-4 and TRBJ2-5; 7 bases align to TRBD1. V lost 4 bases to trimming and J lost 1 base; unmatched junction nucleotides: 7. The CDR3 contains 15 residues. Germline CDR1 is SGHNT and CDR2 is YYREEE (reference sequence). Here the CDR3 DNA reads TGTGCCAGCAGCCCAACAGGGGCCCTCCAAGAGACCCAGTACTTC. It specifies CASSPTGALQETQYF.

The rearrangement joins TRBV15 to TRBJ2-2; 10 bases agree with TRBD1. Germline CDR1 LNHNV, CDR2 YYDKDF (reference sequence). The CDR3 is made up of 17 amino acids. The V segment lost 7 bases and the J segment 4 bases; nucleotides outside the gene matches: 12. CDR3 in amino acids: CATTGQGTFWSTGELFF. In nucleotides, the CDR3 is TGTGCCACCACGGGACAGGGGACATTTTGGAGCACCGGGGAGCTGTTTTTT.

The chain employs TRBV19 and TRBJ1-1, with 8 bases lining up with TRBD1. Looked up from germline, CDR1 is LNHDA and CDR2 is SQIVND (reference sequence). V gave up 6 bases and J gave up 5 bases; unmatched junction bases: 11. There are 15 residues in the CDR3. The CDR3 reads CASRLSSGGGTEAFF. As DNA, the CDR3 is TGTGCCAGTAGATTATCCTCAGGGGGCGGAACTGAAGCTTTCTTT.

The chain combines TRBV5-1 with TRBJ1-2; 12 nucleotides match TRBD1. The CDR3 totals 14 residues. J gave up 8 bases and V 0 bases, and 2 bases lay outside the gene matches. Germline CDR1 is SGHRS and CDR2 is YFSETQ. CDR3 sequence reads: CASSLGDRGRGYTF. Here the CDR3 DNA reads TGCGCCAGCAGCTTGGGGGACAGGGGGCGAGGCTACACCTTC.

The V call is TRBV15, the J call TRBJ1-5; 9 bases are a match to TRBD1. Per the germline V gene, CDR1 is LNHNV and CDR2 is YYDKDF (reference sequence). The CDR3 is 16 residues long. V shed 0 bases, J shed 2 bases, and the junction held 2 bases outside the gene matches. The CDR3 spells CATSREQGARNQPQHF. For the CDR3, the DNA is TGTGCCACCAGCAGAGAACAGGGGGCGCGCAATCAGCCCCAGCATTTT.

This sequence joins TRBV25-1 and TRBJ1-3, with D possibly TRBD1 on 5 matching bases. This CDR3 spans 15 amino acids. Germline V gene data show CDR1 as MGHDK and CDR2 as SYGVNS. V was shortened by 4 bases and J by 0 bases, with 10 bases between the two germline ends. The CDR3 region has the DNA TGTGCCAGCAGTGTTGCAGGGAACTCTGGAAACACCATATATTTT. Its protein product is CASSVAGNSGNTIYF.

The CDR3 region is CASSFGRQGAQHF. The CDR3 DNA follows: TGTGCCAGCAGCTTTGGCAGACAGGGGGCCCAGCATTTT. The genes are TRBV7-8 and TRBJ1-5; 9 bases are shared with TRBD1. The CDR3 totals 13 residues. Germline V gives CDR1 SGHVS, CDR2 FQNEAQ. V was clipped by 3 bases and J by 11 bases; unmatched bases: 5.